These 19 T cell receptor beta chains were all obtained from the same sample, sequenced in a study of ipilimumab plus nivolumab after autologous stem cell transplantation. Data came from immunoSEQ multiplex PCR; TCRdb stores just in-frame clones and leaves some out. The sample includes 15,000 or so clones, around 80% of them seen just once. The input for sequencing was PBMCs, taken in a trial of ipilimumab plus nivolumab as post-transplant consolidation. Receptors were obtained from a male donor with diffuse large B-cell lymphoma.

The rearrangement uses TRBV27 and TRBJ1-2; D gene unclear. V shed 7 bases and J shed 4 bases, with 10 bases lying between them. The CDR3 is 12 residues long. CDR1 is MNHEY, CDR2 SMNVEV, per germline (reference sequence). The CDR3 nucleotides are TGTGCCAGCAAAAGTGCTTCCTATGGCTACACCTTC. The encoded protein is CASKSASYGYTF.

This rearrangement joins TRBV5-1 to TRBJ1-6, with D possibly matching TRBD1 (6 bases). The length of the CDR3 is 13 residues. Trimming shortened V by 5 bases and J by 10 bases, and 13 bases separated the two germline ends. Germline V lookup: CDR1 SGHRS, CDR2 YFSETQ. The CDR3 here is CASSLTGYSPLHF. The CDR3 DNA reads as TGCGCCAGCAGTTTAACAGGGTACTCACCCCTCCACTTT.

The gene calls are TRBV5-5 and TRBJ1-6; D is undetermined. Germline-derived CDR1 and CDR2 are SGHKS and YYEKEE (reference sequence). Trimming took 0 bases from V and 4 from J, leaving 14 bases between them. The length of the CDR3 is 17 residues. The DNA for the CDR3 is TGTGCCAGCAGCTTGGAAACGACCATAAAATATAATTCACCCCTCCACTTT. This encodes CASSLETTIKYNSPLHF.

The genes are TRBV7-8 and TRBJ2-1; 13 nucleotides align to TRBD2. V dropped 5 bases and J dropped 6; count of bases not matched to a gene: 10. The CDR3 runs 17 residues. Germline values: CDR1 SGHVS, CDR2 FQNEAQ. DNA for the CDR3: TGTGCCAGCAGCGCCTACGGGACTAGCGGGGCACGCAATGAGCAGTTCTTC. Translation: CASSAYGTSGARNEQFF.

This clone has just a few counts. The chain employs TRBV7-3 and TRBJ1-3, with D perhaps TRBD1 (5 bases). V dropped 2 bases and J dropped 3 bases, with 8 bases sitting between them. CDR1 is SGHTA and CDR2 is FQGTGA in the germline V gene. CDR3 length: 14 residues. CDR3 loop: CASSLDQGGNTIYF. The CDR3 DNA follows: TGTGCCAGCAGCTTAGATCAGGGTGGAAACACCATATATTTT.

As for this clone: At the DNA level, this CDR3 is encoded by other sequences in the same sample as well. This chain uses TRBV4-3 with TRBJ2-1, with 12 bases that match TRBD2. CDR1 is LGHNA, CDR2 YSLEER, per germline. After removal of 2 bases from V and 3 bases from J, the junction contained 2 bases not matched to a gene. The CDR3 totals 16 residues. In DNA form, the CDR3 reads TGCGCCAGCAGCCAAAGGACTAGCGGGGTCTACAATGAGCAGTTCTTC. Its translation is CASSQRTSGVYNEQFF.

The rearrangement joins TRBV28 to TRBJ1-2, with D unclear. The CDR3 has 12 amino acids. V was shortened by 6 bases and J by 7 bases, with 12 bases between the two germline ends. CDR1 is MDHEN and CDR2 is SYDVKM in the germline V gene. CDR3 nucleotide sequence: TGTGCCAGCAGGTCCCCCCCGGGTGGCTACACCTTC. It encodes CASRSPPGGYTF.

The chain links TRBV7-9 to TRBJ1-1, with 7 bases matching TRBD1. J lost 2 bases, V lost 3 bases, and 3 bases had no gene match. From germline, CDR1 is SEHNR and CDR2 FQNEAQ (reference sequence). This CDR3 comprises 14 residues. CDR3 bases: TGTGCCAGCAGCTTGGGACAGCTAAACACTGAAGCTTTCTTT. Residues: CASSLGQLNTEAFF.

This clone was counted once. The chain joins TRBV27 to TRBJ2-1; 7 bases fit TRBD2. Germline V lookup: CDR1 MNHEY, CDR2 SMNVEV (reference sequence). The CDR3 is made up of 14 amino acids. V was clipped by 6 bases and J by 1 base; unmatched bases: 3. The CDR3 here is CASSRSGSYNEQFF. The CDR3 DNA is TGTGCCAGCAGCCGTAGCGGGTCCTACAATGAGCAGTTCTTC.

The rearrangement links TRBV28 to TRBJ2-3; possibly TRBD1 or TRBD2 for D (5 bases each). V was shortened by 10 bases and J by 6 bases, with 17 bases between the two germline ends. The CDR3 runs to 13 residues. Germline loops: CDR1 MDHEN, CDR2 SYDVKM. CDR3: CANQLAGADTQYF. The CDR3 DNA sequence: TGTGCCAACCAGCTAGCTGGGGCGGATACGCAGTATTTT.

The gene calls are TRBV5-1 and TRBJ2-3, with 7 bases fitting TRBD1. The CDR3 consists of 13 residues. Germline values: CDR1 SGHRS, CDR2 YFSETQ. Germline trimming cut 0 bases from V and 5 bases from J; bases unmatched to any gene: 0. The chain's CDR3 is CASSLAGGDTQYF. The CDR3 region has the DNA TGCGCCAGCAGCTTGGCAGGGGGAGATACGCAGTATTTT. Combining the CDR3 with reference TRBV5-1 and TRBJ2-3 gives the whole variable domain KAGVTQTPRYLIKTRGQQVTLSCSPISGHRSVSWYQQTPGQGLQFLFEYFSETQRNKGNFPGRFSGRQFSNSRSEMNVSTLELGDSALYLCASSLAGGDTQYFGPGTRLTVL.

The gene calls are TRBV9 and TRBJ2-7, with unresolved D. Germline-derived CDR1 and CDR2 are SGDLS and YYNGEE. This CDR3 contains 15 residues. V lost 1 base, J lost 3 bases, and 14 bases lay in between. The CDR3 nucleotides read TGTGCCAGCAGCGTAAATGTGGGTAAGGGCTACGAGCAGTACTTC. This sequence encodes CASSVNVGKGYEQYF. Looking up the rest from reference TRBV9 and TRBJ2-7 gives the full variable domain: DSGVTQTPKHLITATGQRVTLRCSPRSGDLSVYWYQQSLDQGLQFLIQYYNGEERAKGNILERFSAQQFPDLHSELNLSSLELGDSALYFCASSVNVGKGYEQYFGPGTRLTVT.

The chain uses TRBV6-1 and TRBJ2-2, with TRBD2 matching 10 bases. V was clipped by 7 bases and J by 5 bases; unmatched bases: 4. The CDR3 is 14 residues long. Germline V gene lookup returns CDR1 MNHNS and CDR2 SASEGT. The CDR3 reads CASIASGGTGELFF. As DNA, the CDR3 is TGTGCCAGCATCGCTAGCGGGGGAACCGGGGAGCTGTTTTTT.

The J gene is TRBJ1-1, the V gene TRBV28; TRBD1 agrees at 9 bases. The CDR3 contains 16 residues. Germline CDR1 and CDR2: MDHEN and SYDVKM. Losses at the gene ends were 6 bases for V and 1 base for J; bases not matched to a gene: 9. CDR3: CASRPIGQGRNTEAFF. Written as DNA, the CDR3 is TGTGCCAGCAGGCCAATCGGACAGGGGAGGAACACTGAAGCTTTCTTT.

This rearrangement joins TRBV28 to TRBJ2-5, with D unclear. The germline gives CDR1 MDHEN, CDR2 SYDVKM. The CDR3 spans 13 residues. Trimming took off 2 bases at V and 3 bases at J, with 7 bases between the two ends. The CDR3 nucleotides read TGTGCCAGCAGTTTAGTCAGCAAAGAGACCCAGTACTTC. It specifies CASSLVSKETQYF.

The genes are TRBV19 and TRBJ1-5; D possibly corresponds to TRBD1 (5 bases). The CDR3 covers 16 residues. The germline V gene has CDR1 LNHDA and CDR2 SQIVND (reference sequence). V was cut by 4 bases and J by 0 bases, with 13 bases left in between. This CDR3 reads CASSTTRGYSNQPQHF. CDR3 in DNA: TGTGCCAGTAGTACCACTAGGGGCTATAGCAATCAGCCCCAGCATTTT.

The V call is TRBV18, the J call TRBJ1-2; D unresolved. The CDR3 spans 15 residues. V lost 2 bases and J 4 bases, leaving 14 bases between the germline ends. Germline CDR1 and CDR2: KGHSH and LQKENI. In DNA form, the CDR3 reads TGTGCCAGCTCACCAAACTCGGCACAGCCCTATGGCTACACCTTC. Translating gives CASSPNSAQPYGYTF.

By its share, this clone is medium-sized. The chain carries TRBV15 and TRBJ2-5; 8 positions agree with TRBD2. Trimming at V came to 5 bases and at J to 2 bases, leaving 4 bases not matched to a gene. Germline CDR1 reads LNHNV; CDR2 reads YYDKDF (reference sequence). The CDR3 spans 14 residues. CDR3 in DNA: TGTGCCACCAGCCGCGGGGGGCCGCAAGAGACCCAGTACTTC. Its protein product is CATSRGGPQETQYF. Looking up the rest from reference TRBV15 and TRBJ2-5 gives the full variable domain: DAMVIQNPRYQVTQFGKPVTLSCSQTLNHNVMYWYQQKSSQAPKLLFHYYDKDFNNEADTPDNFQSRRPNTSFCFLDIRSPGLGDTAMYLCATSRGGPQETQYFGPGTRLLVL.

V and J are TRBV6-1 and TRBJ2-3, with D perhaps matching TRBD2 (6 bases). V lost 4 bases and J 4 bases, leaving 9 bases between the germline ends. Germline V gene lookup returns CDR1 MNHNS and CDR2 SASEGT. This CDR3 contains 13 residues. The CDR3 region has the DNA TGTGCCAGCAGTGCGGAGGGATCAGATACGCAGTATTTT. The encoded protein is CASSAEGSDTQYF.